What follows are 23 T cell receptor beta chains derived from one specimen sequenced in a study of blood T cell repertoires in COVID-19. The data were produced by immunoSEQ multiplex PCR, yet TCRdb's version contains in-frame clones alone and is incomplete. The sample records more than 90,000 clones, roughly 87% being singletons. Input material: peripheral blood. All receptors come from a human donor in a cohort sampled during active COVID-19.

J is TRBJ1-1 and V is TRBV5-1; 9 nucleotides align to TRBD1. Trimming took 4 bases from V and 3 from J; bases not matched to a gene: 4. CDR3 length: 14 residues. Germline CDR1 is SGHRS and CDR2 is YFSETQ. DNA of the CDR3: TGCGCCAGCAGCCCCGACAGGGGGGACACTGAAGCTTTCTTT. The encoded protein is CASSPDRGDTEAFF.

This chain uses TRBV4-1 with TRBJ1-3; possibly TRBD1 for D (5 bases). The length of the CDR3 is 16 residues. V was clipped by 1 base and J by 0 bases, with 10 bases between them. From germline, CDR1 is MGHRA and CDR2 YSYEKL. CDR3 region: CASSQVGGTSGNTIYF. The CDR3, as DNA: TGCGCCAGCAGCCAAGTCGGGGGGACCTCTGGAAACACCATATATTTT.

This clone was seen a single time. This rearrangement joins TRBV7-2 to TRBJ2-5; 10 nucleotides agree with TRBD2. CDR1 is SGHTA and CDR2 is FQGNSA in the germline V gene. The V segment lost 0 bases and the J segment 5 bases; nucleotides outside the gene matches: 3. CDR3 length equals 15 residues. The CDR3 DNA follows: TGTGCCAGCAGCTTAGCGAGCGGGAGGGCGGAGACCCAGTACTTC. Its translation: CASSLASGRAETQYF.

The CDR3 DNA reads as TGTGCCAGCAGCCCTTCAGGGGGAAACTATGGCTACACCTTC. Translation gives CASSPSGGNYGYTF. V is TRBV7-3 and J is TRBJ1-2, with 7 bases matching TRBD1. V lost 5 bases to trimming and J lost 2 bases; unmatched junction nucleotides: 5. The germline V gene has CDR1 SGHTA and CDR2 FQGTGA. The CDR3 runs 14 residues.

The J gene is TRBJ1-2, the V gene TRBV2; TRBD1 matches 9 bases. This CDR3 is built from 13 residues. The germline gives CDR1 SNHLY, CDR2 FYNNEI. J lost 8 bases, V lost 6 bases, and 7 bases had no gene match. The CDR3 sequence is CASRIQGAWGYTF. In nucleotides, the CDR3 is TGTGCCAGCAGGATACAGGGGGCGTGGGGCTACACCTTC.

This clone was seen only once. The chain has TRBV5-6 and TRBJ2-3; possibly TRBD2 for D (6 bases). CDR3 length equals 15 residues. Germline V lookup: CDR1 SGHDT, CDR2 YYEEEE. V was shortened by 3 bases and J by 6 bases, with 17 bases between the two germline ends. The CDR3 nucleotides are TGTGCCAGCAGCTCCGACGCGGGACCGAGGGATACGCAGTATTTT. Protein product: CASSSDAGPRDTQYF.

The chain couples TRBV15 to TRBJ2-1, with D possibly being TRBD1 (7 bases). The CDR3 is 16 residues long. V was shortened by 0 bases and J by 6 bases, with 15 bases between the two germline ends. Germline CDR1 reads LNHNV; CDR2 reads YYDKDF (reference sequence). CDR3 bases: TGTGCCACCAGCAGAGATTTGTCCCAGGGGGGCAATGAGCAGTTCTTC. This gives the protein CATSRDLSQGGNEQFF.

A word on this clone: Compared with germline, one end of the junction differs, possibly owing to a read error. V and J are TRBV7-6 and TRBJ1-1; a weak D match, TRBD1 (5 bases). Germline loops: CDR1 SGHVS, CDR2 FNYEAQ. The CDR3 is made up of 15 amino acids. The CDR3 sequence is CASSPQTGVKTEAFF. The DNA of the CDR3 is TGTGCCAGCAGCCCACAGACGGGGGTGAAAACTGAAGCTTTCTTT.

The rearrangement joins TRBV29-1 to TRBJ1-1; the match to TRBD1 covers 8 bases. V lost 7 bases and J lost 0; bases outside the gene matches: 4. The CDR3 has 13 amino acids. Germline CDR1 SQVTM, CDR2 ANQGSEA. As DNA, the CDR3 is TGCAGCGCCGGACAGGGTTTGAACACTGAAGCTTTCTTT. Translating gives CSAGQGLNTEAFF.

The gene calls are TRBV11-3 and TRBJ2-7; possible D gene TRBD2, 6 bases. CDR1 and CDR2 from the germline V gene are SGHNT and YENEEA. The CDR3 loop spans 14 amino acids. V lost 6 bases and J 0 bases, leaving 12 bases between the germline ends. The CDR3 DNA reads TGTGCCAGCAGGTCGGGAGCCAGCTCCTACGAGCAGTACTTC. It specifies CASRSGASSYEQYF.

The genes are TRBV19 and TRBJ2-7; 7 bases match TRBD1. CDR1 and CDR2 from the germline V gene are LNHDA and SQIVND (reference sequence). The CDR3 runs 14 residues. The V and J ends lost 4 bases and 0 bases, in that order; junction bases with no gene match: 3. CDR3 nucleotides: TGTGCCAGTAGTACGAGGGACAGCTCCTACGAGCAGTACTTC. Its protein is CASSTRDSSYEQYF.

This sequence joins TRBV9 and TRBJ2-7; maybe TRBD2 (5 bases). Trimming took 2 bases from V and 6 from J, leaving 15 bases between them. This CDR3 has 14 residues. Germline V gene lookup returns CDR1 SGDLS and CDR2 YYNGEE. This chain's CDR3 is CASSVRDYSSEQYF. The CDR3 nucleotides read TGTGCCAGCAGCGTCCGGGATTACTCTAGCGAGCAGTACTTC.

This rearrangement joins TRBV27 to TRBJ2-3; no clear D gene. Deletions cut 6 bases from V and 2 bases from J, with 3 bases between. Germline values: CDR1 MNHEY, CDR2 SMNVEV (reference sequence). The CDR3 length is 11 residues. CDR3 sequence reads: CASSHTDTQYF. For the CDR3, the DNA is TGTGCCAGCAGCCACACAGATACGCAGTATTTT.

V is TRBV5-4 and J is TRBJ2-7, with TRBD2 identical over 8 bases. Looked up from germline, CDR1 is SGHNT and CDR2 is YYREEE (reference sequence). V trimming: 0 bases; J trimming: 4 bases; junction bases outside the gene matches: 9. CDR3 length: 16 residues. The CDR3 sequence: CASSLGGAGGPYEQYF. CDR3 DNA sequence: TGTGCCAGCAGCTTGGGAGGGGCGGGGGGACCTTACGAGCAGTACTTC.

CDR3 nucleotide sequence: TGCGCCAGCAGCCAAGCGGGACAGGCTATCTACGAGCAGTACTTC. This gives the protein CASSQAGQAIYEQYF. The chain is built from TRBV4-1 and TRBJ2-7; 8 bases line up with TRBD1. Germline trimming cut 1 base from V and 3 bases from J; bases unmatched to any gene: 5. The CDR3 sequence is 15 residues long. From germline, CDR1 is MGHRA and CDR2 YSYEKL.

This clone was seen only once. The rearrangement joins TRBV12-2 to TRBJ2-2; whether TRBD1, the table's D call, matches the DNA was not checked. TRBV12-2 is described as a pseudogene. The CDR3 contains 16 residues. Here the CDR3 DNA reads TGTGCAAGTCGCTTAGGGGACAGAAAAGAGACCGGGGAGCTGTTTTTT. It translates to CASRLGDRKETGELFF.

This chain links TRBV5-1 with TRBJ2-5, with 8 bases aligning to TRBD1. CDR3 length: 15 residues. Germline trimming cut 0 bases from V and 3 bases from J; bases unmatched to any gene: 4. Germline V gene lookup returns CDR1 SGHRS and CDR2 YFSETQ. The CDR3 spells CASSLGYRGKETQYF. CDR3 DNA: TGCGCCAGCAGCTTGGGATACAGGGGGAAAGAGACCCAGTACTTC.

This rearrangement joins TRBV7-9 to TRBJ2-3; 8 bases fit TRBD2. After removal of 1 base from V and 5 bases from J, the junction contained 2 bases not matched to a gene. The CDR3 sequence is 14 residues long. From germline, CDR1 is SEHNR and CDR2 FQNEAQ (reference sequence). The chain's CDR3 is CASSLVAGGDTQYF. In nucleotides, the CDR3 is TGTGCCAGCAGCTTAGTGGCGGGAGGAGATACGCAGTATTTT.

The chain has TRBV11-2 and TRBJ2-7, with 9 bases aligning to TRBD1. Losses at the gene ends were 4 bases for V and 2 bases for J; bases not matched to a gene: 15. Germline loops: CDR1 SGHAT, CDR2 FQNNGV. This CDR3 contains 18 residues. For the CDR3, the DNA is TGTGCCAGCAGCTCTATAATCCCGGGACAGGGACTCACCTACGAGCAGTACTTC. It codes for CASSSIIPGQGLTYEQYF.

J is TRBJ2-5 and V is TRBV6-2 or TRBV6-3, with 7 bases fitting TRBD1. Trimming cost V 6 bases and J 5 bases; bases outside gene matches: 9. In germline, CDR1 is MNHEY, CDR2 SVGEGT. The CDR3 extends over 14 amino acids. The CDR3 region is CASSADRFRETQYF. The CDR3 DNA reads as TGTGCCAGCAGCGCGGACAGGTTCAGGGAGACCCAGTACTTC.

CDR3 amino acids: CASSFPPASGSNTDTQYF. The CDR3 DNA is TGTGCCAGCAGCTTCCCCCCGGCTAGCGGGAGTAACACAGATACGCAGTATTTT. This sequence joins TRBV5-6 and TRBJ2-3, with 10 bases fitting TRBD2. The CDR3 is made up of 18 amino acids. CDR1 SGHDT and CDR2 YYEEEE come from the germline V gene. V gave up 2 bases and J gave up 2 bases; unmatched junction bases: 11.

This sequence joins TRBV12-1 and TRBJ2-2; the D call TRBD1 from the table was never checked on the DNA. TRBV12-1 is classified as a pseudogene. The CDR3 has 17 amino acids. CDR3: CASSFDSGTGRAGELFF. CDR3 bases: TGTGCCAGCAGCTTCGACTCCGGGACAGGGCGGGCCGGGGAGCTGTTTTTT.

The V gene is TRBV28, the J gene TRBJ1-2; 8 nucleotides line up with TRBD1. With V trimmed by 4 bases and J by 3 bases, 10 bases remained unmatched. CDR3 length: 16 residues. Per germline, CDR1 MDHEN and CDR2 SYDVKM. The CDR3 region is CASSSPGQGADYGYTF. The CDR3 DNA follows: TGTGCCAGCAGTTCCCCGGGGCAGGGGGCGGACTATGGCTACACCTTC.